The rows below give T cell receptor beta chains drawn from one sample of a study of T-cell memory formation after mild COVID-19. TCRdb ran MiXCR on the 5' RACE reads and lists one entry per CDR3 protein. Of roughly 600,000 distinct CDR3 sequences listed, about a sixth were seen once; the top ten hold around 13%. Sequences were obtained from PBMCs or a T cell subset sorted from them (not recorded which). The receptors were sampled from an adult woman who had mild COVID-19 (a few samples of this study predate the infection). Cell type and time point are not known. Both conserved end residues are part of each CDR3. A D gene is named only where the DNA matches it firmly. The size entry is marked missing in some rows and otherwise reads once, few, many or a size class.

D: TRBD1
size: .
J: TRBJ2-3
V: TRBV5-1
length: 15
CDR3: CASSSDRALTDTQYF
DNA: TGCGCCAGCAGCTCAGACAGGGCCCTGACAGATACGCAGTATTTT

D: .
size: .
J: TRBJ2-7
V: TRBV20-1
length: 13
CDR3: CSARSGISYEQYF
DNA: TGCAGTGCTAGATCCGGGATCTCCTACGAGCAGTACTTC

D: .
size: many
J: TRBJ2-5
V: TRBV5-1
length: 14
CDR3: CASSRGDVEETQYF
DNA: TGCGCCAGCAGCCGCGGGGATGTAGAAGAGACCCAGTACTTC

D: TRBD1
size: .
J: TRBJ2-2
V: TRBV5-1
length: 16
CDR3: CASSLTWTGGVGELFF
DNA: TGCGCCAGCAGCTTGACCTGGACAGGGGGGGTCGGGGAGCTGTTTTTT

D: TRBD1
size: .
J: TRBJ1-1
V: TRBV3-1
length: 14
CDR3: CASSQVGQNTKAFF
DNA: TGTGCCAGCAGCCAAGTGGGACAGAACACTAAAGCTTTCTTT

D: .
size: few
J: TRBJ1-2
V: TRBV14
length: 14
CDR3: CASSLGNTNYGYTF
DNA: TGTGCCAGCAGCCTAGGGAACACTAACTATGGCTACACCTTC

D: .
size: few
J: TRBJ1-5
V: TRBV7-2
length: 15
CDR3: CASSLELSGNQPQHF
DNA: TGTGCCAGCAGCTTAGAGTTAAGCGGCAATCAGCCCCAGCATTTT

D: .
size: .
J: TRBJ2-7
V: TRBV2
length: 14
CDR3: CASSDGAMTYEQYF
DNA: TGTGCCAGCAGTGACGGGGCGATGACCTACGAGCAGTACTTC

D: TRBD2
size: many
J: TRBJ2-5
V: TRBV3-1
length: 19
CDR3: CASSRSPQTSRYYQETQYF
DNA: TGTGCCAGCAGCCGCAGTCCTCAGACTAGCCGATATTACCAAGAGACCCAGTACTTC

D: TRBD1
size: .
J: TRBJ2-2
V: TRBV19
length: 16
CDR3: CASSPDRGRMVGELFF
DNA: TGTGCCAGTAGTCCCGACAGGGGAAGAATGGTCGGGGAGCTGTTTTTT

D: .
size: .
J: TRBJ1-1
V: TRBV11-2
length: 14
CDR3: CASSLVGQGSEAFF
DNA: TGTGCCAGCAGCTTAGTAGGGCAGGGCTCTGAAGCTTTCTTT

D: .
size: .
J: TRBJ1-4
V: TRBV29-1
length: 13
CDR3: CSVEEGVGEKLFF
DNA: TGCAGCGTTGAAGAGGGAGTCGGGGAAAAACTGTTTTTT

D: .
size: .
J: TRBJ2-5
V: TRBV7-9
length: 15
CDR3: CASRVGRGRQETQYF
DNA: TGTGCCAGCAGGGTGGGGCGGGGGCGACAAGAGACCCAGTACTTC

D: .
size: .
J: TRBJ2-5
V: TRBV9
length: 13
CDR3: CASSRTAGETQYF
DNA: TGTGCCAGCAGCAGGACCGCCGGAGAGACCCAGTACTTC

D: .
size: .
J: TRBJ2-5
V: TRBV6-6
length: 13
CDR3: CANSSWAEETQYF
DNA: TGTGCCAACAGTTCTTGGGCTGAAGAGACCCAGTACTTC

D: TRBD2
size: .
J: TRBJ2-1
V: TRBV27
length: 15
CDR3: CASSYGLAGVYEQFF
DNA: TGTGCCAGCAGTTACGGACTAGCGGGAGTCTACGAGCAGTTCTTC

D: .
size: few
J: TRBJ2-7
V: TRBV5-1
length: 14
CDR3: CASSLGRGADEQYF
DNA: TGCGCCAGCAGCTTGGGCAGGGGAGCGGACGAGCAGTACTTC

D: .
size: few
J: TRBJ2-1
V: TRBV12-3/TRBV12-4
length: 16
CDR3: CASSLSGPSSYNEQFF
DNA: TGTGCCAGCAGTTTATCTGGGCCGAGCTCCTACAATGAGCAGTTCTTC

D: .
size: .
J: TRBJ1-1
V: TRBV5-1
length: 15
CDR3: CASSSYRTLDGEAFF
DNA: TGCGCCAGCAGCTCCTACAGGACCTTGGATGGTGAAGCTTTCTTT

D: .
size: once
J: TRBJ2-3
V: TRBV20-1
length: 16
CDR3: CSATADGSVITDTQYF
DNA: TGCAGTGCTACGGCGGACGGCTCAGTCATCACAGATACGCAGTATTTT

D: .
size: many
J: TRBJ2-5
V: TRBV29-1
length: 14
CDR3: CSVRSWGLGETQYF
DNA: TGCAGCGTTCGCAGTTGGGGCTTGGGAGAGACCCAGTACTTC

D: .
size: .
J: TRBJ2-1
V: TRBV20-1
length: 10
CDR3: CSAIRGEQFF
DNA: TGCAGTGCTATCCGGGGAGAGCAGTTCTTC

D: TRBD1
size: .
J: TRBJ1-1
V: TRBV3-1
length: 13
CDR3: CASRQGGETEAFF
DNA: TGTGCCAGCAGACAGGGGGGAGAGACTGAAGCTTTCTTT

D: TRBD1
size: .
J: TRBJ2-7
V: TRBV7-8
length: 17
CDR3: CASSLVFTDRVAYEQYF
DNA: TGTGCCAGCAGCTTAGTTTTCACGGACAGGGTAGCCTACGAGCAGTACTTC

D: TRBD2
size: .
J: TRBJ2-3
V: TRBV7-2
length: 17
CDR3: CASSPTGTSGGPDTQYF
DNA: TGTGCCAGCAGCCCGACCGGGACTAGCGGGGGCCCGGATACGCAGTATTTT

D: TRBD2
size: .
J: TRBJ2-5
V: TRBV5-5
length: 17
CDR3: CASSLAPGVAGSQTQYF
DNA: TGTGCCAGCAGCTTGGCCCCGGGTGTAGCGGGAAGTCAGACCCAGTACTTC

D: .
size: few
J: TRBJ2-1
V: TRBV6-2/TRBV6-3
length: 13
CDR3: CATDGGPYNEQFF
DNA: TGTGCCACCGACGGGGGACCCTACAATGAGCAGTTCTTC

D: .
size: few
J: TRBJ1-5
V: TRBV12-3/TRBV12-4
length: 19
CDR3: CASSLLVSGVGGSNQPQHF
DNA: TGTGCCAGCAGTTTACTAGTTTCGGGGGTTGGGGGGTCCAATCAGCCCCAGCATTTT

D: .
size: .
J: TRBJ1-1
V: TRBV3-1
length: 15
CDR3: CASSQLPGGNTEAFF
DNA: TGTGCCAGCAGCCAATTGCCGGGAGGGAACACTGAAGCTTTCTTT

D: TRBD2
size: .
J: TRBJ2-2
V: TRBV29-1
length: 16
CDR3: CSVEETLAGGTGELFF
DNA: TGCAGCGTTGAAGAGACCCTAGCGGGAGGTACCGGGGAGCTGTTTTTT

D: .
size: few
J: TRBJ2-7
V: TRBV20-1
length: 12
CDR3: CSARGTSYEQYF
DNA: TGCAGTGCCAGAGGGACCTCCTACGAGCAGTACTTC

D: .
size: few
J: TRBJ2-3
V: TRBV7-9
length: 14
CDR3: CASSLPARTDTQYF
DNA: TGTGCCAGCAGCCTCCCGGCCCGCACAGATACGCAGTATTTT

D: .
size: .
J: TRBJ2-7
V: TRBV20-1
length: 14
CDR3: CSASPPGRSYEQYF
DNA: TGCAGTGCCTCGCCCCCGGGGCGGTCCTACGAGCAGTACTTC

D: TRBD1
size: .
J: TRBJ2-1
V: TRBV5-6
length: 15
CDR3: CASSRGQGGYNEQFF
DNA: TGTGCCAGCAGCAGAGGACAGGGGGGCTACAATGAGCAGTTCTTC

D: .
size: few
J: TRBJ2-5
V: TRBV12-3/TRBV12-4
length: 13
CDR3: CASSLVGSETQYF
DNA: TGTGCCAGCAGTTTAGTCGGTTCGGAGACCCAGTACTTC

D: .
size: .
J: TRBJ2-7
V: TRBV27
length: 14
CDR3: CASRKGWRDYEQYF
DNA: TGTGCCAGCCGAAAAGGGTGGAGGGACTACGAGCAGTACTTC

D: .
size: .
J: TRBJ2-1
V: TRBV5-1
length: 16
CDR3: CASSLPGLTKYNEQFF
DNA: TGCGCCAGCAGCTTGCCCGGACTAACCAAGTACAATGAGCAGTTCTTC

D: .
size: .
J: TRBJ2-7
V: TRBV6-2/TRBV6-3
length: 14
CDR3: CASSYLPLLDEQYF
DNA: TGTGCCAGCAGTTACCTCCCGCTTCTTGACGAGCAGTACTTC

D: TRBD2
size: few
J: TRBJ2-6
V: TRBV19
length: 19
CDR3: CASSIRGLAGTSGANVLTF
DNA: TGTGCCAGTAGTATCCGCGGACTAGCGGGAACCTCTGGGGCCAACGTCCTGACTTTC

D: .
size: once
J: TRBJ1-1
V: TRBV7-9
length: 13
CDR3: CASSSNTVSEAFF
DNA: TGTGCCAGCAGCTCCAACACCGTATCTGAAGCTTTCTTT

D: .
size: few
J: TRBJ1-1
V: TRBV20-1
length: 16
CDR3: CSASPSPEVMNTEAFF
DNA: TGCAGTGCTAGCCCCTCCCCGGAAGTTATGAACACTGAAGCTTTCTTT

D: .
size: few
J: TRBJ2-7
V: TRBV6-5
length: 13
CDR3: CASSYRGGDEQYF
DNA: TGTGCCAGCAGTTACAGGGGGGGTGACGAGCAGTACTTC

D: .
size: .
J: TRBJ2-7
V: TRBV7-8
length: 14
CDR3: CASSLAGLVYEQYF
DNA: TGTGCCAGCAGCTTAGCGGGCCTTGTCTACGAGCAGTACTTC

D: .
size: .
J: TRBJ2-1
V: TRBV14
length: 14
CDR3: CASRKDGSYNEQFF
DNA: TGTGCCAGCAGAAAGGACGGCTCCTACAATGAGCAGTTCTTC

D: TRBD2
size: .
J: TRBJ2-1
V: TRBV7-8
length: 16
CDR3: CASSLGASGTFNEQFF
DNA: TGTGCCAGCAGCTTAGGGGCTAGCGGGACCTTCAATGAGCAGTTCTTC

D: TRBD2
size: few
J: TRBJ2-2
V: TRBV11-3
length: 12
CDR3: CASSREVGELFF
DNA: TGTGCCAGCTCACGGGAGGTCGGGGAGCTGTTTTTT

D: .
size: .
J: TRBJ1-1
V: TRBV20-1
length: 11
CDR3: CSGDGNTEAFF
DNA: TGCAGTGGGGACGGGAACACTGAAGCTTTCTTT

D: .
size: many
J: TRBJ2-5
V: TRBV5-6
length: 12
CDR3: CASSWTEETQYF
DNA: TGTGCCAGCAGCTGGACAGAAGAGACCCAGTACTTC

D: .
size: few
J: TRBJ1-2
V: TRBV5-1
length: 14
CDR3: CASSLNQGNYGYTF
DNA: TGCGCCAGCAGCCTAAACCAGGGGAACTATGGCTACACCTTC

D: .
size: few
J: TRBJ1-5
V: TRBV5-1
length: 17
CDR3: CASSPSPPTESNQPQHF
DNA: TGCGCCAGCAGCCCCTCGCCCCCGACGGAAAGCAATCAGCCCCAGCATTTT

D: .
size: .
J: TRBJ2-5
V: TRBV21-1
length: 15
CDR3: CASSTSGGGQETQYF
DNA: TGTGCCAGCAGCACAAGCGGGGGGGGCCAAGAGACCCAGTACTTC